This T cell receptor (beta chain) was obtained from a study of tumor-infiltrating lymphocytes in localized non-small cell lung cancer. Study background: Some samples were collected after neoadjuvant chemotherapy; smokers, never-smokers and several histologies were included.

Assay used: immunoSEQ multiplex PCR; TCRdb lists only in-frame clones, some missing. The table shows about 9,700 clones, with 70% to 80% occurring only once. Trimming at V came to 0 bases and at J to 2 bases, leaving 9 bases not matched to a gene. This CDR3 region has 19 residues. Germline V lookup: CDR1 SGHDN, CDR2 FVKESK. This receptor was taken from a human donor with non-small cell lung cancer. Sequencing was done on a sample of lung tumor tissue. This chain connects TRBV14 to TRBJ2-1, with 11 bases that match TRBD2. In DNA, the CDR3 is TGTGCCAGCAGCCAAGATGGGTCTTTAGCGGGAGGGCCCTACAATGAGCAGTTCTTC. It translates to CASSQDGSLAGGPYNEQFF. The variable domain in full, completed from reference TRBV14 and TRBJ2-1, reads EAGVTQFPSHSVIEKGQTVTLRCDPISGHDNLYWYRRVMGKEIKFLLHFVKESKQDESGMPNNRFLAERTGGTYSTLKVQPAELEDSGVYFCASSQDGSLAGGPYNEQFFGPGTRLTVL.